The 20 T cell receptor beta chains presented below share a single source sample, sequenced in a study of neurological immune-mediated disorders. TCRdb reprocessed the 5' RACE reads with MiXCR, giving one entry per CDR3 protein. The table has tens of thousands of distinct CDR3 sequences, 4.5% seen once; the top ten hold under 7.5%. The sample taken for sequencing was PBMCs. The receptors were sampled from a man aged 30 to 39 with multiple sclerosis.

This chain uses TRBV7-3 with TRBJ2-1; D is uncertain. The CDR3 is 15 residues long. V was clipped by 5 bases and J by 2 bases, with 13 bases between them. Germline V gene data show CDR1 as SGHTA and CDR2 as FQGTGA. The CDR3 here is CASSENSYPYNEQFF. The CDR3 nucleotides read TGTGCCAGCAGCGAAAACAGTTACCCCTACAATGAGCAGTTCTTC.

This clonotype was seen at least ten times. CDR3 nucleotide sequence: TGTGCCAGCAGCCCCCCCGGATCCTACAATGAGCAGTTCTTC. Its translation is CASSPPGSYNEQFF. The chain employs TRBV7-9 and TRBJ2-1; no clear D gene. Germline values: CDR1 SEHNR, CDR2 FQNEAQ (reference sequence). V shed 5 bases and J shed 1 base, with 9 bases lying between them. The CDR3 totals 14 residues.

This clonotype occurred many times. V is TRBV5-1 and J is TRBJ1-1; 10 nucleotides line up with TRBD1. The trim removed 0 bases at V and 5 bases at J, leaving 7 bases unmatched. The germline V gene has CDR1 SGHRS and CDR2 YFSETQ. The CDR3 consists of 16 residues. The CDR3 coding sequence is TGCGCCAGCAGCTTGGCCCGACAGGGGGCAAGGACTGAAGCTTTCTTT. This sequence encodes CASSLARQGARTEAFF.

This clonotype was found many times. The genes are TRBV4-1 and TRBJ2-7, with a weak D call TRBD1 (6 bases). The CDR3 extends over 15 amino acids. Per the germline V gene, CDR1 is MGHRA and CDR2 is YSYEKL. The V and J ends lost 0 bases and 1 base respectively, with 10 bases between them. CDR3 bases: TGCGCCAGCAGCCAAGATGGGGGCGAGTCCTACGAGCAGTACTTC. This encodes CASSQDGGESYEQYF.

In this sample, this clonotype turned up many times. The chain carries TRBV5-1 and TRBJ2-5; D remains unclear. CDR1 is SGHRS and CDR2 is YFSETQ in the germline V gene. This CDR3 has 16 residues. With 0 bases removed from V and 4 bases from J, the gap between germline ends came to 16 bases. The CDR3 protein is CASSLEPGPSPETQYF. The CDR3 region has the DNA TGCGCCAGCAGCTTGGAGCCAGGTCCTTCACCAGAGACCCAGTACTTC.

Many counts were recorded for this clonotype. The V call is TRBV5-1, the J call TRBJ2-3, with D unclear. Trimming removed 0 bases from V and 2 bases from J, with 10 bases in between. Per the germline V gene, CDR1 is SGHRS and CDR2 is YFSETQ. The CDR3 spans 15 residues. The CDR3 nucleotides are TGCGCCAGCAGCTTGGGGGGTCGACCCACAGATACGCAGTATTTT. Translated: CASSLGGRPTDTQYF. Looking up the rest from reference TRBV5-1 and TRBJ2-3 gives the full variable domain: KAGVTQTPRYLIKTRGQQVTLSCSPISGHRSVSWYQQTPGQGLQFLFEYFSETQRNKGNFPGRFSGRQFSNSRSEMNVSTLELGDSALYLCASSLGGRPTDTQYFGPGTRLTVL.

This clonotype has at least ten counts. J is TRBJ2-2 and V is TRBV20-1; weak D call: TRBD2 (5 bases). V lost 3 bases, J lost 4 bases, and 12 bases lay in between. Germline CDR1 and CDR2: DFQATT and SNEGSKA (reference sequence). The CDR3 sequence is 14 residues long. DNA for the CDR3: TGCAGTGCTAGTCCCAGCCGGGGCACCGGGGAGCTGTTTTTT. This gives the protein CSASPSRGTGELFF.

This clonotype was observed many times. The chain joins TRBV6-5 to TRBJ1-6, with 10 bases lining up with TRBD1. V lost 2 bases and J lost 8; bases outside the gene matches: 6. CDR3 length: 16 amino acids. Germline CDR1 MNHEY, CDR2 SVGAGI. The CDR3 region is CASSYGDRGWDSPLHF. CDR3 coding DNA: TGTGCCAGCAGTTACGGGGACAGGGGCTGGGATTCACCCCTCCACTTT.

This clonotype rates as medium-sized. The chain is built from TRBV7-9 and TRBJ2-1; D possibly corresponds to TRBD1 (6 bases). In germline, CDR1 is SEHNR, CDR2 FQNEAQ (reference sequence). V was pared by 8 bases and J by 5 bases, with 16 bases between. The CDR3 consists of 14 residues. The CDR3 loop reads CASEGDIGNNEQFF. CDR3 coding DNA: TGTGCCAGCGAGGGGGATATTGGGAACAATGAGCAGTTCTTC.

This clonotype was counted ten times or more. V and J are TRBV4-1 and TRBJ1-2, with no clear D. Germline V CDR1 and CDR2: MGHRA, YSYEKL. The CDR3 spans 12 residues. V shed 2 bases and J shed 7 bases, with 8 bases lying between them. Written as DNA, the CDR3 is TGCGCCAGCAGCCAAAAGGAGTCTGGCTACACCTTC. As protein: CASSQKESGYTF.

This clonotype was seen many times. CDR3 DNA sequence: TGTGCCAGCAGCTTGCAGGGGGATCAGCCCCAGCATTTT. This gives the protein CASSLQGDQPQHF. V usage is TRBV5-6 and J usage is TRBJ1-5, with 7 bases matching TRBD1. The CDR3 loop spans 13 amino acids. Germline V gene lookup returns CDR1 SGHDT and CDR2 YYEEEE. The ends lost 1 base at V and 5 bases at J; junction bases unmatched: 0.

This clonotype appeared a few times. The rearrangement links TRBV7-8 to TRBJ2-5, with 9 bases that match TRBD1. Germline V gene data show CDR1 as SGHVS and CDR2 as FQNEAQ. The CDR3 runs to 16 residues. J gave up 8 bases and V 0 bases, and 10 bases lay outside the gene matches. Here the CDR3 reads CASSLAYRGQAQTQYF. CDR3 coding DNA: TGTGCCAGCAGCTTAGCCTACAGGGGGCAAGCACAAACCCAGTACTTC.

This clonotype was seen many times. The chain couples TRBV5-1 to TRBJ2-3; D not resolved. V lost 0 bases and J 2 bases, leaving 10 bases between the germline ends. This CDR3 is 15 amino acids long. In germline, CDR1 is SGHRS, CDR2 YFSETQ. The CDR3, as DNA: TGCGCCAGCAGCTTGGATGCCGACTTCACAGATACGCAGTATTTT. Its protein is CASSLDADFTDTQYF. The complete variable domain, with remaining parts taken from reference TRBV5-1 and TRBJ2-3, reads KAGVTQTPRYLIKTRGQQVTLSCSPISGHRSVSWYQQTPGQGLQFLFEYFSETQRNKGNFPGRFSGRQFSNSRSEMNVSTLELGDSALYLCASSLDADFTDTQYFGPGTRLTVL.

On this clonotype: A much larger clonotype is one base distant, so this may be a read error. Here the CDR3 omits its conserved ending phenylalanine or tryptophan, so a read error is the likely source. V and J are TRBV6-2 or TRBV6-3 and TRBJ2-7; TRBD1 might be the D (5 bases). The V and J ends lost 5 bases and 4 bases respectively, with 6 bases between them. The CDR3 totals 11 residues. Germline V gene sequence: CDR1 MNHEY, CDR2 SVGEGT. CDR3 residues: CASSDSYEQYY. The CDR3, as DNA: TGTGCCAGCAGTGACAGTTACGAGCAGTACTAC.

The sample holds many counts of this clonotype. V and J are TRBV5-1 and TRBJ1-2, with D uncertain. This CDR3 is 16 amino acids long. Trimming left V 0 bases short and J 0 bases short, with 12 bases between. Germline V CDR1 and CDR2: SGHRS, YFSETQ. The CDR3 protein is CASSLVDGRANYGYTF. Written as DNA, the CDR3 is TGCGCCAGCAGCTTGGTCGACGGTCGAGCTAACTATGGCTACACCTTC.

In its sample, this clonotype was seen many times. The chain is built from TRBV7-9 and TRBJ1-1; D is undetermined. Germline CDR1 SEHNR, CDR2 FQNEAQ (reference sequence). This CDR3 has 14 amino acids. The V and J ends lost 1 base and 1 base respectively, with 7 bases between them. As DNA, the CDR3 is TGTGCCAGCAGCTTAGGTTGGCAGAACACTGAAGCTTTCTTT. Protein sequence: CASSLGWQNTEAFF. Using reference TRBV7-9 and TRBJ1-1 for the parts outside the CDR3, the full variable domain is DTGVSQNPRHKITKRGQNVTFRCDPISEHNRLYWYRQTLGQGPEFLTYFQNEAQLEKSRLLSDRFSAERPKGSFSTLEIQRTEQGDSAMYLCASSLGWQNTEAFFGQGTRLTVV.

This clonotype was recorded at least ten times. The V gene is TRBV12-3 or TRBV12-4, the J gene TRBJ1-5; a weak D match, TRBD1 (5 bases). The CDR3 is made up of 14 amino acids. Trimming cost V 4 bases and J 2 bases, with 9 bases left between them. The CDR3 sequence: CASSSGTGNQPQHF. In DNA, the CDR3 is TGTGCCAGCAGTTCCGGGACGGGCAATCAGCCCCAGCATTTT.

The chain has TRBV20-1 and TRBJ2-7, with 7 bases aligning to TRBD1. Per germline, CDR1 DFQATT and CDR2 SNEGSKA (reference sequence). The CDR3 runs to 15 residues. The J segment lost 3 bases and the V segment lost 0 bases, leaving 8 bases of the junction unmatched. CDR3 in DNA: TGCAGTGCTAGAGATCTGGCAGGGGGATACTACGAGCAGTACTTC. Its translation: CSARDLAGGYYEQYF.

This clonotype is deemed medium-sized. The rearrangement uses TRBV20-1 and TRBJ1-1; TRBD1 agrees at 7 bases. V lost 5 bases and J lost 2; bases outside the gene matches: 14. This CDR3 has 16 amino acids. Germline CDR1 and CDR2: DFQATT and SNEGSKA (reference sequence). This CDR3 reads CSAGRDSRQGNTEAFF. DNA of the CDR3: TGCAGTGCTGGCCGGGACAGCCGACAGGGCAACACTGAAGCTTTCTTT.

This clonotype has at least ten counts. This rearrangement joins TRBV5-1 to TRBJ2-1, with 16 bases aligning to TRBD2. Looked up from germline, CDR1 is SGHRS and CDR2 is YFSETQ. Unmatched junction bases numbered 5, after V lost 4 bases and J lost 10 bases. The CDR3 has 15 amino acids. In nucleotides, the CDR3 is TGCGCCAGCAGCAGGGGACTAGCGGGGGGGGCGGAGCAGTTCTTC. This translates into CASSRGLAGGAEQFF.